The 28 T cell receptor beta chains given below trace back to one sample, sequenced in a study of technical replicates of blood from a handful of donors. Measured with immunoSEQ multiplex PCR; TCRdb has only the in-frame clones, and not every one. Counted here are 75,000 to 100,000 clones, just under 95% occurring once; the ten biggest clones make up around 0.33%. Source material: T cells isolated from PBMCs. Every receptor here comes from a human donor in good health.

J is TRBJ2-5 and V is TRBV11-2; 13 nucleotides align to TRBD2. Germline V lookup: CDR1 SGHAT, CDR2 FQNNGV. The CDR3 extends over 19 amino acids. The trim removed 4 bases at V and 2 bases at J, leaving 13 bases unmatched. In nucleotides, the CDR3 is TGTGCCAGCAGCTCCGGACAAATACTAGCGGGAGGGCATCAAGAGACCCAGTACTTC. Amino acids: CASSSGQILAGGHQETQYF. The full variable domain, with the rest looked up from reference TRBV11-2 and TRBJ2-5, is EAGVAQSPRYKIIEKRQSVAFWCNPISGHATLYWYQQILGQGPKLLIQFQNNGVVDDSQLPKDRFSAERLKGVDSTLKIQPAKLEDSAVYLCASSSGQILAGGHQETQYFGPGTRLLVL.

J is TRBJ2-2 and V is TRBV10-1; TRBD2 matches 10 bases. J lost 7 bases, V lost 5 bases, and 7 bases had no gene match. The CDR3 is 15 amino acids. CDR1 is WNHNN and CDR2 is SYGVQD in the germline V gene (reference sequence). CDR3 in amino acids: CASSPSGSRDGELFF. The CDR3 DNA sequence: TGCGCCAGCAGTCCTAGCGGGAGTCGGGACGGGGAGCTGTTTTTT.

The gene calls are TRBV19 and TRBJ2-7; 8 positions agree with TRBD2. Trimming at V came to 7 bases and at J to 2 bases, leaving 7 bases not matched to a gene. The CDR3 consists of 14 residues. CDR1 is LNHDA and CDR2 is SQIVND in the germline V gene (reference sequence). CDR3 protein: CASNPGLGTYEQYF. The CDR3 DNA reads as TGTGCCAGTAACCCGGGACTAGGAACCTACGAGCAGTACTTC.

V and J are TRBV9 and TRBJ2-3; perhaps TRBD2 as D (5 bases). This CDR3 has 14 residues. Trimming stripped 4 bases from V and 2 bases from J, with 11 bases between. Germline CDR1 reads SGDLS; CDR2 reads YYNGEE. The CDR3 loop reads CASSPEGVTDTQYF. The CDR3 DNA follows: TGTGCCAGCAGCCCTGAGGGAGTCACAGATACGCAGTATTTT.

This chain's CDR3 is CASSLPQQGDTDTQYF. CDR3 bases: TGTGCCAGCAGTTTACCTCAACAGGGGGACACTGATACGCAGTATTTT. The V and J genes are TRBV28 and TRBJ2-3; 8 nucleotides line up with TRBD1. The CDR3 contains 16 residues. Losses at the gene ends were 2 bases for V and 6 bases for J; bases not matched to a gene: 10. Germline assignment: CDR1 MDHEN and CDR2 SYDVKM.

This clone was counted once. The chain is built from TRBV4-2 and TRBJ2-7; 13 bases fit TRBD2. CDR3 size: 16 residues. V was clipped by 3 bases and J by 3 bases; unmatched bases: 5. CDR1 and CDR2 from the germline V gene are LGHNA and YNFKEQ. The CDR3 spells CASSHGLAGADYEQYF. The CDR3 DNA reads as TGTGCCAGCAGCCATGGACTAGCGGGAGCGGACTACGAGCAGTACTTC.

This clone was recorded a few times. As DNA, the CDR3 is TGTGCCAGCAGTATAACGGGACAGGGTGGTGAAGCTTTCTTT. This translates into CASSITGQGGEAFF. The chain couples TRBV11-3 to TRBJ1-1, with 9 bases that match TRBD1. The CDR3 extends over 14 amino acids. Germline trimming cut 6 bases from V and 7 bases from J; bases unmatched to any gene: 9. Germline V gives CDR1 SGHNT, CDR2 YENEEA.

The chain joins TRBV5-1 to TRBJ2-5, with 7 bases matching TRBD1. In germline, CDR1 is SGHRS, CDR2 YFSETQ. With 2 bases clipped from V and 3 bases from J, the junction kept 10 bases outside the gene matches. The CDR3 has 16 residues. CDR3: CASSFDRVGPEETQYF. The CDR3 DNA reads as TGCGCCAGCAGCTTCGACAGGGTGGGACCAGAAGAGACCCAGTACTTC.

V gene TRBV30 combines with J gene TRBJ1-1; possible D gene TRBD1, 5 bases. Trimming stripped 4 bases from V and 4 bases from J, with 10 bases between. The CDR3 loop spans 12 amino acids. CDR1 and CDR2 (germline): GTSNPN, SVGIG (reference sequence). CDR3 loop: CAWTQGFTEAFF. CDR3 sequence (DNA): TGTGCCTGGACTCAGGGTTTCACTGAAGCTTTCTTT.

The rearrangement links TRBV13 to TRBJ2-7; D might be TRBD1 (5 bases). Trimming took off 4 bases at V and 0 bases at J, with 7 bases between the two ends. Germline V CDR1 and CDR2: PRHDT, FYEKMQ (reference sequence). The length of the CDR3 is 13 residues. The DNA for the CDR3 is TGTGCCAGCAGCTGGACACCCTCCTACGAGCAGTACTTC. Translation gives CASSWTPSYEQYF.

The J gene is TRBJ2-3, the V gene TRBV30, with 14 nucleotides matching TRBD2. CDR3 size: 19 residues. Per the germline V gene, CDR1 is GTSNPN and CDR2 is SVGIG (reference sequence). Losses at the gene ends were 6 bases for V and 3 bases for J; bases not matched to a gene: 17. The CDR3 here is CACTGTSGGLILGTDTQYF. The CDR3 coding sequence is TGTGCCTGCACCGGGACTAGCGGGGGACTGATACTAGGGACAGATACGCAGTATTTT.

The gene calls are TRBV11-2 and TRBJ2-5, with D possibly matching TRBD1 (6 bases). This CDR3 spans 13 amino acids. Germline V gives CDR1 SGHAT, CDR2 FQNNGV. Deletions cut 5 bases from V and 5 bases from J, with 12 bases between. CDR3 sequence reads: CASSQGGRETQYF. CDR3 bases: TGTGCCAGCAGCCAAGGGGGTAGGGAGACCCAGTACTTC.

CDR3 sequence: CATTDSYYGYTF. The CDR3 DNA follows: TGTGCCACCACAGATTCCTACTATGGCTACACCTTC. V usage is TRBV7-9 and J usage is TRBJ1-2, with no clear D. Germline V gene lookup returns CDR1 SEHNR and CDR2 FQNEAQ (reference sequence). The CDR3 consists of 12 residues. V shed 10 bases and J shed 3 bases, with 12 bases lying between them.

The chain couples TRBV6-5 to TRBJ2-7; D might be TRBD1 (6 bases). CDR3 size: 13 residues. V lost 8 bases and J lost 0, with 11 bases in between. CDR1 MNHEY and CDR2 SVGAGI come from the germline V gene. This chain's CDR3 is CASGATGSYEQYF. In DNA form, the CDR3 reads TGTGCCAGCGGAGCGACAGGCTCCTACGAGCAGTACTTC.

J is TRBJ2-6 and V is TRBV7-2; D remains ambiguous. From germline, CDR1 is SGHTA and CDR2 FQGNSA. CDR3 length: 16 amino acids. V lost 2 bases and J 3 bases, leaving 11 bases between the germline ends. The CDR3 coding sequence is TGTGCCAGCAGCTTATCAACCAGAGGTGGGGCCAACGTCCTGACTTTC. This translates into CASSLSTRGGANVLTF. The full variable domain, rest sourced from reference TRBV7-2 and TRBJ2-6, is GAGVSQSPSNKVTEKGKDVELRCDPISGHTALYWYRQSLGQGLEFLIYFQGNSAPDKSGLPSDRFSAERTGGSVSTLTIQRTQQEDSAVYLCASSLSTRGGANVLTFGAGSRLTVL.

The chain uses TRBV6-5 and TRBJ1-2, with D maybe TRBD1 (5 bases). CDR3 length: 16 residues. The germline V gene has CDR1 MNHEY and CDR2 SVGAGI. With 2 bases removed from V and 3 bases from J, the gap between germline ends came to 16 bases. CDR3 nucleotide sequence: TGTGCCAGCAGTTACCCCTTGGATCAGGGCTACTATGGCTACACCTTC. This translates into CASSYPLDQGYYGYTF.

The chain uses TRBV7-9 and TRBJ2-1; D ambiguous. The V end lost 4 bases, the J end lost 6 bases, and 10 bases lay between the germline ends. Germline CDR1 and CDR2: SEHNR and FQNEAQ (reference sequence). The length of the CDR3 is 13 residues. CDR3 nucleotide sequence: TGTGCCAGCAGCTCAGGTCCGATCAATGAGCAGTTCTTC. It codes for CASSSGPINEQFF.

The CDR3 spells CASRGLFADTQYF. CDR3 DNA sequence: TGTGCCAGCAGGGGACTGTTTGCAGATACGCAGTATTTT. The chain uses TRBV5-6 and TRBJ2-3, with D perhaps matching TRBD2 (6 bases). CDR3 length: 13 amino acids. Germline CDR1 reads SGHDT; CDR2 reads YYEEEE. The germline V and J ends were trimmed by 5 bases and 4 bases, with 11 bases remaining between them.

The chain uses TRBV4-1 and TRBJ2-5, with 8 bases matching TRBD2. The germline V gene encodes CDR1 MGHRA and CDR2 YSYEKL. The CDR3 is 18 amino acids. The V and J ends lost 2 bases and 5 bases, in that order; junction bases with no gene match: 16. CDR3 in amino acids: CASSQPALGERERETQYF. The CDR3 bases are TGCGCCAGCAGCCAACCGGCGCTAGGGGAGCGGGAGCGGGAGACCCAGTACTTC.

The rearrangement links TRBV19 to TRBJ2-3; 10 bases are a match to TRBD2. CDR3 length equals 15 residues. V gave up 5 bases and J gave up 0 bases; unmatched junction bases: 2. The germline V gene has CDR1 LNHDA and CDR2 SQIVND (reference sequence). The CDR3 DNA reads TGTGCCAGTAGTGCGACTAGCGGGAGCACAGATACGCAGTATTTT. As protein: CASSATSGSTDTQYF.

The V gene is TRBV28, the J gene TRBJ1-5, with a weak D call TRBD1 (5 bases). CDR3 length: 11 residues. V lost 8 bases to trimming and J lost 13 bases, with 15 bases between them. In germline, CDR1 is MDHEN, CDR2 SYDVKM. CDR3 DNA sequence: TGTGCCAGCGGAACAGGAGTCCGTCAGCATTTT. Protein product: CASGTGVRQHF.

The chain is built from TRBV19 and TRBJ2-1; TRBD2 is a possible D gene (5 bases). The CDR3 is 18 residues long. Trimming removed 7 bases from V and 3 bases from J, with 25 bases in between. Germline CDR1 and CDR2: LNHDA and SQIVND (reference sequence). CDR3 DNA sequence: TGTGCCAGTATATCCCCCCACTATCGAGCGGACTTCTACAATGAGCAGTTCTTC. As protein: CASISPHYRADFYNEQFF.

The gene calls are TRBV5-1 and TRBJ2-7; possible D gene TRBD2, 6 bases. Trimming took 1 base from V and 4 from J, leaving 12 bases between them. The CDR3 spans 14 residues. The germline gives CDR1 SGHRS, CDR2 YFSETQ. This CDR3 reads CASSLQPGLYEQYF. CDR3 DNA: TGCGCCAGCAGCTTGCAACCGGGACTTTACGAGCAGTACTTC.

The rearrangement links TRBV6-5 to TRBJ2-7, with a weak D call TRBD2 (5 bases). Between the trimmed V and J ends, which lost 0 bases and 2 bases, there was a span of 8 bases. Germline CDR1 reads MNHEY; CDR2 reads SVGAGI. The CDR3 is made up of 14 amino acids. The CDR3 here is CASSYSTTTYEQYF. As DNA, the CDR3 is TGTGCCAGCAGTTACTCGACTACCACCTACGAGCAGTACTTC.

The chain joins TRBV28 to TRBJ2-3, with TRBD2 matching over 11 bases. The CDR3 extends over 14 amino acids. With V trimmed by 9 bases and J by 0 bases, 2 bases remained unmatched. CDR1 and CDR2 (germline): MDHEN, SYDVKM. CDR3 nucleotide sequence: TGTGCCAGTAGGACTAGCGGGAGCACAGATACGCAGTATTTT. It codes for CASRTSGSTDTQYF.

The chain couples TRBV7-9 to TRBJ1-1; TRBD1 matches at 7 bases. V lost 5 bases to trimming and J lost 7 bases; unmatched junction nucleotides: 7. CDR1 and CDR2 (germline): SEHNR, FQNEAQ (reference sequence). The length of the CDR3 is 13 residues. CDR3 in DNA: TGTGCCAGCAGCCAGGAGGGGACAGTTGAAGCTTTCTTT. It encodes CASSQEGTVEAFF. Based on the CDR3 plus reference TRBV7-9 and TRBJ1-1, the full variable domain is DTGVSQNPRHKITKRGQNVTFRCDPISEHNRLYWYRQTLGQGPEFLTYFQNEAQLEKSRLLSDRFSAERPKGSFSTLEIQRTEQGDSAMYLCASSQEGTVEAFFGQGTRLTVV.

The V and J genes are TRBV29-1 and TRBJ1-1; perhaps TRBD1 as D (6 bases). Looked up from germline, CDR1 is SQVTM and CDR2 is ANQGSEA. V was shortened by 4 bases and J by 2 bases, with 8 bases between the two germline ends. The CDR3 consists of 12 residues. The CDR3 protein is CSVVGTNTEAFF. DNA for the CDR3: TGCAGCGTTGTGGGGACAAACACTGAAGCTTTCTTT.

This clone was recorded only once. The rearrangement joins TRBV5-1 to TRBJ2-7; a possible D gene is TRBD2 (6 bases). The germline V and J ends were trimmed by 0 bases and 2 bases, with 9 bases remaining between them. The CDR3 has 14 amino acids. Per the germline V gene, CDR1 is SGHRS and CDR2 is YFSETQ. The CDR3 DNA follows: TGCGCCAGCAGCTTGGGACTAGAAGCCTACGAGCAGTACTTC. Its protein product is CASSLGLEAYEQYF.